This TCR beta chain was sequenced in a study of T cells expressing NK-cell markers. About the research overall: With respect to HCMV, seven of the eight sequenced donors were seropositive, and one was seronegative.

On this clonotype: Its matching antigen is unknown.

Using the 5' RACE reads, TCRdb records one entry per CDR3 protein without DNA. There are about 150,000 distinct CDR3 sequences in the sample, with approximately 35% held by the top ten. This CDR3 is built from 15 residues. CDR1 and CDR2 from the germline V gene are MGHRA and YSYEKL. Study-level points and caveats: In about six donors, dominant CD3+CD56+NKG2C+ clonotypes ranked among the top 10 CD8+ clonotypes. Researchers report these clonotypes also headed the CD3+CD56-NKG2C+ fraction in four donors.

The rearrangement joins TRBV4-1 to TRBJ1-3. The sequencing input was blood T cells: a sorted CD56 or NKG2C T cell subset, CD4+ or CD8+ T cells, or bulk PBMC T cells (not recorded which). The TCR was taken from a woman aged 50 to 60 in good health. This CDR3 is CASRDQTGSGNTIYF.